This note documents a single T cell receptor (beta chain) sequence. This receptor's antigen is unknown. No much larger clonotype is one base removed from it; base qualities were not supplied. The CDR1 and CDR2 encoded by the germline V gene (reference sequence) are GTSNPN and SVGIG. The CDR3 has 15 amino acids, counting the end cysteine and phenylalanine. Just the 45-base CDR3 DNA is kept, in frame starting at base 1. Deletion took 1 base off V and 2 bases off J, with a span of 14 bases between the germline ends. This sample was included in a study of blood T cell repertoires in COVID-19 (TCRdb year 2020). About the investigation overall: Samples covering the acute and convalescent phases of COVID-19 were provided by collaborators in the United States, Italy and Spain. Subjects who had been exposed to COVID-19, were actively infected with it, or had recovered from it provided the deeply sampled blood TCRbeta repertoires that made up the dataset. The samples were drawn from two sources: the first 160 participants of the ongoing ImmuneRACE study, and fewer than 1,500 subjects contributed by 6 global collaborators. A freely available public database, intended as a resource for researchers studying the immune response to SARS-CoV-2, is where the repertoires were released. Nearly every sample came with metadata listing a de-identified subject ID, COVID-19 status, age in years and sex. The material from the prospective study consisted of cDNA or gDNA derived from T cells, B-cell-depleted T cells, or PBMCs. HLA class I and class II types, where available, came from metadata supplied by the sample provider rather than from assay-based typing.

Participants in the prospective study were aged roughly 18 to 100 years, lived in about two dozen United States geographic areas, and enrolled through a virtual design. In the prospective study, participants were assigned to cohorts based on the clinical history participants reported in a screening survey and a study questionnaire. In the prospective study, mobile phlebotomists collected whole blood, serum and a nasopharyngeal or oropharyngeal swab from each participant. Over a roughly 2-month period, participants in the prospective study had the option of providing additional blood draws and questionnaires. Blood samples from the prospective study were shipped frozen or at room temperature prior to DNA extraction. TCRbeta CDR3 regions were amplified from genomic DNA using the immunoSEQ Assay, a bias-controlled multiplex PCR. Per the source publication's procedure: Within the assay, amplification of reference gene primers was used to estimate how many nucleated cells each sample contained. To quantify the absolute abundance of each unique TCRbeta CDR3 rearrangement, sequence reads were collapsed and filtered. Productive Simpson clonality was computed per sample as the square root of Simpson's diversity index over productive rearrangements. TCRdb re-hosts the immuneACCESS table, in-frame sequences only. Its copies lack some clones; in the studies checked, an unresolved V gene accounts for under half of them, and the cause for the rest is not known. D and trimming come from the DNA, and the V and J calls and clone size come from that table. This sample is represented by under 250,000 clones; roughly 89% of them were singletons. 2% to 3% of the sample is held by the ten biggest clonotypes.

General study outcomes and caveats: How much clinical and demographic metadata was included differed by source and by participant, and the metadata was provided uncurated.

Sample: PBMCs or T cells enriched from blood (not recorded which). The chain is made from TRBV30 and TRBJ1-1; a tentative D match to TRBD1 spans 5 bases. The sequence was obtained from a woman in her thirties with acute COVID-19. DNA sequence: TGTGCCTGGAGTGCTTCGGACAACTCTAACACTGAAGCTTTCTTT. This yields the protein CAWSASDNSNTEAFF.